The following is a T cell receptor (beta chain) sequence with its context. Its antigen remains unidentified. Base-call qualities are not available, and no considerably larger clone is one nucleotide away. The protocol used for the library was the immunoSEQ multiplex PCR assay. This immuneACCESS table, as held by TCRdb, lists in-frame sequences with V and J called but not all clones. Of the missing ones, under half trace to an unresolved V gene in checked studies; the others have no known cause. The sample table holds about 24,000 clones, of which approximately 85% were seen once. The ten top clones hold 1.3% of the sample. Memory CD4+ T cells were sorted ex vivo from peripheral blood of narcolepsy patients and healthy controls for TCR Vbeta sequencing. The CDR1 and CDR2 encoded by the germline V gene are SGHRS and YFSETQ. V lost 3 bases and J lost 5 bases; the stretch between them is 15 bases long. Reading from cysteine to phenylalanine, the CDR3 counts 15 amino acids. The retained sequence is limited to the CDR3, 45 bases, with the frame set at the first base.

The source of the sample is a study of T cells in narcolepsy listed by TCRdb under 2018. The study in broad terms: Healthy control donors were enrolled in the study alongside patients who had narcolepsy type 1 or type 2 (NT1, NT2). To look for autoreactive T cells in narcolepsy patients that target self-antigens of hypocretin neurons (hypocretin, TRIB2), the study used TCR Vbeta sequencing to follow clonotypes in blood and CSF. The study at large found these results: According to the report, autoreactive clonotypes were detected serially in the blood of the same patients and of different patients, but not in healthy controls. Plots comparing CSF and blood CD4+ T cell clonotypes from the same patient highlighted HCRT-specific and TRIB2-specific autoreactive clonotypes. Numbers of sequenced blood memory CD4+ clonotypes were comparable, averaging roughly 40,000 in patients and approximately 34,000 in controls. Some blood memory CD4+ repertoires from patients and controls contained no sequences matching autoreactive T cell clones.

This TCR was sampled from a human donor with narcolepsy. The sequence joins TRBV5-1 to TRBJ1-5, with no reliable assignment of the D segment. Sequences were obtained from CD45RA- memory CD4+ T cells from PBMCs. Taken with the paper, the label for cell subset or site translates to: memory T cells sorted ex vivo from peripheral blood. The CDR3 region: CASSSSGGVDQPQHF. Read as DNA, the sequence is TGCGCCAGCAGCTCCAGTGGCGGGGTGGATCAGCCCCAGCATTTT.